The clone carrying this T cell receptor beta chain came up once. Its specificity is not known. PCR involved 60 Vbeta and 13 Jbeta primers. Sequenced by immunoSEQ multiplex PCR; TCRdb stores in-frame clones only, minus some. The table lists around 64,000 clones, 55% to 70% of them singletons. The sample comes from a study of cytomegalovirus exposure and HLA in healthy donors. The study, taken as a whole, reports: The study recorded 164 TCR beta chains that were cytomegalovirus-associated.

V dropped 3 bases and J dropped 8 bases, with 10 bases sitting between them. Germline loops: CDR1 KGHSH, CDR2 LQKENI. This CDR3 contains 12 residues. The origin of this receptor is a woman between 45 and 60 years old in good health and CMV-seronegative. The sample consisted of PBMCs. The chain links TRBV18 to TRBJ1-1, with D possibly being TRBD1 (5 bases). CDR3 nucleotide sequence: TGTGCCAGCTCACCTGCCCGGACAGAAGCTTTCTTT. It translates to CASSPARTEAFF.